Listed below are T cell receptor beta chains from one sample, sequenced in a study of OX40 agonist ivuxolimab in advanced cancers. Sequenced by immunoSEQ multiplex PCR; TCRdb stores in-frame clones only, minus some. The sample has around 72,000 clones; 85% to 90% are singletons. Material: CD4+ or CD8+ T cells sorted from blood, obtained in a trial of the OX40 agonist ivuxolimab. The receptor set was obtained from an adult with an advanced solid tumor such as melanoma, head and neck, liver or kidney cancer. Each CDR3 is given with its conserved first and last residue. A D gene is named only where the DNA matches it firmly. Size values are once, few and many counts, or a class for expanded clones, and some rows have none.

clone_size: -
d_call: -
j_call: TRBJ1-4
v_call: TRBV11-3
cdr3_nt: TGTGCCAGCAGCTTGTCTCTGAATAATGAAAAACTGTTTTTT
cdr3_aa: CASSLSLNNEKLFF

clone_size: -
d_call: TRBD2
j_call: TRBJ2-5
v_call: TRBV5-8
cdr3_nt: TGTGCCAGCAGCCGTGGACTAGCGGGGGCCTCGGGGACCCAGTACTTC
cdr3_aa: CASSRGLAGASGTQYF

clone_size: once
d_call: -
j_call: TRBJ1-2
v_call: TRBV5-6
cdr3_nt: TGTGCCAGCAGCTTGGTTGCCAGAACTAACTATGGCTACACCTTC
cdr3_aa: CASSLVARTNYGYTF

clone_size: -
d_call: -
j_call: TRBJ1-4
v_call: TRBV18
cdr3_nt: TGTGCCAGCTCACCACCGAACATCGGTAATGAAAAACTGTTTTTT
cdr3_aa: CASSPPNIGNEKLFF

clone_size: -
d_call: -
j_call: TRBJ1-1
v_call: TRBV7-9
cdr3_nt: TGTGCCAGCGCCGGGGGACCTCGGGACACTGAAGCTTTCTTT
cdr3_aa: CASAGGPRDTEAFF

clone_size: -
d_call: TRBD2
j_call: TRBJ2-1
v_call: TRBV7-2
cdr3_nt: TGTGCCAGCAGCTTATTCTGGGGGGGAAACAATGAGCAGTTCTTC
cdr3_aa: CASSLFWGGNNEQFF

clone_size: -
d_call: TRBD1
j_call: TRBJ1-1
v_call: TRBV11-3
cdr3_nt: TGTGCCAGCAGCGCTCAGACAGGGGACACTGAAGCTTTCTTT
cdr3_aa: CASSAQTGDTEAFF

clone_size: once
d_call: -
j_call: TRBJ1-1
v_call: TRBV19
cdr3_nt: TGTGCCAGTAGTATAGAGATCATGAACACTGAAGCTTTCTTT
cdr3_aa: CASSIEIMNTEAFF

clone_size: -
d_call: TRBD2
j_call: TRBJ2-1
v_call: TRBV10-3
cdr3_nt: TGTGCCATCAGTGTAACTAGCGGGGGGAGCTCCTACAATGAGCAGTTCTTC
cdr3_aa: CAISVTSGGSSYNEQFF

clone_size: -
d_call: TRBD2
j_call: TRBJ2-5
v_call: TRBV7-7
cdr3_nt: TGTGCTAGCAGTCCAATAGCGGGAGGCGGAGAGACCCAGTACTTC
cdr3_aa: CASSPIAGGGETQYF

clone_size: -
d_call: -
j_call: TRBJ2-5
v_call: TRBV11-3
cdr3_nt: TGTGCCAGCAGCTTAGAACAAGAGACCCAGTACTTC
cdr3_aa: CASSLEQETQYF

clone_size: -
d_call: -
j_call: TRBJ2-1
v_call: TRBV12-1
cdr3_nt: TGTGCCAGCTGTACGGGACTTCCGATTTTTAGCTCCTACAATGAGCAGTTCTTC
cdr3_aa: CASCTGLPIFSSYNEQFF

clone_size: -
d_call: TRBD1
j_call: TRBJ2-6
v_call: TRBV19
cdr3_nt: TGTGCCAGTAGTATCGACAGGGCCGGGGCCAACGTCCTGACTTTC
cdr3_aa: CASSIDRAGANVLTF

clone_size: -
d_call: -
j_call: TRBJ1-3
v_call: TRBV28
cdr3_nt: TGTGCCAGCTCGGGTCAGGCCAACTCTGGAAACACCATATATTTT
cdr3_aa: CASSGQANSGNTIYF

clone_size: -
d_call: TRBD1
j_call: TRBJ1-1
v_call: TRBV19
cdr3_nt: TGTGCCAGTAGTACCCGAGGGGGCCTTGAAGCTTTCTTT
cdr3_aa: CASSTRGGLEAFF

clone_size: -
d_call: TRBD2
j_call: TRBJ2-2
v_call: TRBV2
cdr3_nt: TGTGCCAGCAGGGGGACTAGCGGCTTCTCCGGGGAGCTGTTTTTT
cdr3_aa: CASRGTSGFSGELFF

clone_size: -
d_call: TRBD2
j_call: TRBJ2-7
v_call: TRBV10-3
cdr3_nt: TGTGCCATCAGTGAGTCTAGCGGGAGGAGCTCCTACGAGCAGTACTTC
cdr3_aa: CAISESSGRSSYEQYF

clone_size: -
d_call: -
j_call: TRBJ1-2
v_call: TRBV5-1
cdr3_nt: TGCGCCAGCACAGGGGCCAGCTATGGCTACACCTTC
cdr3_aa: CASTGASYGYTF

clone_size: -
d_call: TRBD1
j_call: TRBJ2-2
v_call: TRBV7-9
cdr3_nt: TGTGCCAGCAGCACGCCCCTGACAGGGATCGGCACCGGGGAGCTGTTTTTT
cdr3_aa: CASSTPLTGIGTGELFF

clone_size: once
d_call: -
j_call: TRBJ1-4
v_call: TRBV19
cdr3_nt: TGTGCCAGTAGTGAGCAGGGGAGGAGGTTAAATGAAAAACTGTTTTTT
cdr3_aa: CASSEQGRRLNEKLFF

clone_size: -
d_call: -
j_call: TRBJ1-5
v_call: TRBV19
cdr3_nt: TGTGCCAGTACCCCCGTGGGAGGCGGGAGCAATCAGCCCCAGCATTTT
cdr3_aa: CASTPVGGGSNQPQHF

clone_size: -
d_call: TRBD1
j_call: TRBJ1-1
v_call: TRBV5-1
cdr3_nt: TGCGCCAGCAGCTTGACAGGGGGCGCCAACACTGAAGCTTTCTTT
cdr3_aa: CASSLTGGANTEAFF

clone_size: few
d_call: -
j_call: TRBJ2-1
v_call: TRBV7-2
cdr3_nt: TGTGCCAGCAGCCCTGAGAGGCGTCCCCTATACAATGAGCAGTTCTTC
cdr3_aa: CASSPERRPLYNEQFF

clone_size: once
d_call: -
j_call: TRBJ1-2
v_call: TRBV11-3
cdr3_nt: TGTGCCAGCAGCTCCGACCAAGGAGGGACAAACTATGGCTACACCTTC
cdr3_aa: CASSSDQGGTNYGYTF

clone_size: -
d_call: -
j_call: TRBJ1-3
v_call: TRBV19
cdr3_nt: TGTGCCAGTCGACAGGAATCTGGAAACACCATATATTTT
cdr3_aa: CASRQESGNTIYF

clone_size: -
d_call: -
j_call: TRBJ2-3
v_call: TRBV11-3
cdr3_nt: TGTGCCAGCAGCTTTGGGCGGTTGGGTACAGATACGCAGTATTTT
cdr3_aa: CASSFGRLGTDTQYF

clone_size: -
d_call: -
j_call: TRBJ1-1
v_call: TRBV19
cdr3_nt: TGTGCCAGTAAGGATTCCCCGAATACTGAAGCTTTCTTT
cdr3_aa: CASKDSPNTEAFF

clone_size: -
d_call: -
j_call: TRBJ2-7
v_call: TRBV15
cdr3_nt: TGTGCCACCAGCATGGGCACCGCCCAGGGCAAGCAGTACTTC
cdr3_aa: CATSMGTAQGKQYF

clone_size: -
d_call: -
j_call: TRBJ2-3
v_call: TRBV5-1
cdr3_nt: TGCGCCAGCAGCCCCGACGGGGAAGATACGCAGTATTTT
cdr3_aa: CASSPDGEDTQYF

clone_size: -
d_call: -
j_call: TRBJ1-1
v_call: TRBV7-9
cdr3_nt: TGTGCCAGCAGCTTAGAGGACATACTAACTGAAGCTTTCTTT
cdr3_aa: CASSLEDILTEAFF

clone_size: -
d_call: -
j_call: TRBJ2-7
v_call: TRBV15
cdr3_nt: TGTGCCACCAGCAGAGCGTCGGACTCCTACGAGCAGTACTTC
cdr3_aa: CATSRASDSYEQYF

clone_size: -
d_call: -
j_call: TRBJ2-3
v_call: TRBV2
cdr3_nt: TGTGCCAGCAGCCCCGGGACAGATACGCAGTATTTT
cdr3_aa: CASSPGTDTQYF

clone_size: -
d_call: -
j_call: TRBJ1-5
v_call: TRBV6-1
cdr3_nt: TGTGCCAGCAGTACTGAGTGGGGGAATCAGCCCCAGCATTTT
cdr3_aa: CASSTEWGNQPQHF

clone_size: once
d_call: -
j_call: TRBJ1-3
v_call: TRBV14
cdr3_nt: TGTGCCAGCAGCCAAGGTCGGCAGGCTGGAAACACCATATATTTT
cdr3_aa: CASSQGRQAGNTIYF

clone_size: -
d_call: TRBD2
j_call: TRBJ2-7
v_call: TRBV5-8
cdr3_nt: TGTGCCAGCAGCTTTCGGGGGAGGGGCGCCGAGCAGTACTTC
cdr3_aa: CASSFRGRGAEQYF

clone_size: -
d_call: -
j_call: TRBJ2-4
v_call: TRBV21-1
cdr3_nt: TGTGCCAGCAGCAACGGTGTTCTAGCCAAAAACATTCAGTACTTC
cdr3_aa: CASSNGVLAKNIQYF

clone_size: -
d_call: TRBD1
j_call: TRBJ1-6
v_call: TRBV5-5
cdr3_nt: TGTGCCAGCAGCTTGGCCAGGGGGCACTCACCCCTCCACTTT
cdr3_aa: CASSLARGHSPLHF

clone_size: -
d_call: -
j_call: TRBJ2-7
v_call: TRBV29-1
cdr3_nt: TGCAGCGTTGGGGAGTCTAGGGGGATCTACGAGCAGTACTTC
cdr3_aa: CSVGESRGIYEQYF

clone_size: -
d_call: -
j_call: TRBJ1-2
v_call: TRBV10-3
cdr3_nt: TGTGCCATCAGTGAGTCGATTCTGACCGACTATGGCTACACCTTC
cdr3_aa: CAISESILTDYGYTF

clone_size: -
d_call: -
j_call: TRBJ1-3
v_call: TRBV2
cdr3_nt: TGTGCCAGCTTGACAGACTCTGGAAACACCATATATTTT
cdr3_aa: CASLTDSGNTIYF

clone_size: -
d_call: TRBD1
j_call: TRBJ1-2
v_call: TRBV14
cdr3_nt: TGTGCCAGCAGCTATTCCGGGACAGGGATCTATGGCTACACCTTC
cdr3_aa: CASSYSGTGIYGYTF

clone_size: few
d_call: TRBD1
j_call: TRBJ2-7
v_call: TRBV28
cdr3_nt: TGTGCCAGCCGGACAGGGGCCTACGAGCAGTACTTC
cdr3_aa: CASRTGAYEQYF

clone_size: -
d_call: -
j_call: TRBJ2-3
v_call: TRBV6-6
cdr3_nt: TGTGCCAGCAGCGGTACCACAGATACGCAGTATTTT
cdr3_aa: CASSGTTDTQYF

clone_size: -
d_call: TRBD1
j_call: TRBJ2-5
v_call: TRBV4-2
cdr3_nt: TGTGCCAGCAGCCAAGGGCGACAGGGGGCTGAGGGGACCCAGTACTTC
cdr3_aa: CASSQGRQGAEGTQYF

clone_size: -
d_call: -
j_call: TRBJ1-1
v_call: TRBV7-9
cdr3_nt: TGTGCCAGCAGCGTCGGACAGAGCCTGAACACTGAAGCTTTCTTT
cdr3_aa: CASSVGQSLNTEAFF

clone_size: -
d_call: -
j_call: TRBJ1-4
v_call: TRBV2
cdr3_nt: TGTGCCAGCAGTGAAAGGTCAGGGCGTGAAAAACTGTTTTTT
cdr3_aa: CASSERSGREKLFF